The sequence of this TCR beta chain was determined in a study of shared clonotypes between healthy human individuals. This CDR3 has 14 amino acids. Germline CDR1 is MGHDK and CDR2 is SYGVNS. Trimming stripped 3 bases from V and 4 bases from J, with 10 bases between. Study-level findings and limits: Few donors restricted represented genetic and exposure-history diversity. Clonotypes not shared had lower generation probabilities than those common to all four donors.

Note on this clone: Its antigen is still unknown.

The deep-level immunoSEQ assay was used. Each replicate PCR on the sorted subsets used roughly 200 ng DNA (around 31,000 T cell genomes). The assay was immunoSEQ multiplex PCR, and TCRdb's table has in-frame clones only and misses some. The sample lists about 1.1 million clones, around 82% occurring once. Sequencing was done on a sample of memory CD4+ T cells from PBMCs. The subset here: CD45RA-negative fraction. This chain connects TRBV25-1 to TRBJ1-5; the D gene is possibly TRBD1 (6 bases). This TCR was recovered from a man between 18 and 35 years old in good health. Some clones in this sample may be carry-over from other donors' samples. In DNA form, the CDR3 reads TGTGCCAGCAGTGAGCCCGACAGGAATCAGCCCCAGCATTTT. Translation: CASSEPDRNQPQHF.